The 7 T cell receptor beta chains below come from one sample, sequenced in a study of CD8 T cells in ankylosing spondylitis. TCRdb used MiXCR to reprocess the 5' RACE reads, holding one entry per CDR3 protein. The sample has 150,000 to 200,000 distinct CDR3 sequences; around a tenth are singletons. The sample consisted of blood, either unsorted or a sorted T cell fraction (not recorded which). The receptors shown here come from a male donor with ankylosing spondylitis or in good health (not recorded which).

This clonotype was recorded at least ten times. The V gene is TRBV14, the J gene TRBJ2-1, with 7 nucleotides matching TRBD2. With 4 bases clipped from V and 9 bases from J, the junction kept 9 bases outside the gene matches. The germline V gene encodes CDR1 SGHDN and CDR2 FVKESK. The CDR3 has 14 residues. In nucleotides, the CDR3 is TGTGCCAGCAGCCTCAAGTCGGGCGGGAGTGAGCAGTTCTTC. Translation gives CASSLKSGGSEQFF.

This clonotype has more than one count but fewer than ten. The rearrangement links TRBV20-1 to TRBJ2-5; TRBD1 might be the D (8 bases). The CDR3 has 14 amino acids. V lost 5 bases and J 2 bases, leaving 15 bases between the germline ends. Looked up from germline, CDR1 is DFQATT and CDR2 is SNEGSKA (reference sequence). The CDR3 DNA follows: TGCAGTGCTGACGGGGGGACAGGTCAAGAGACCCAGTACTTC. It codes for CSADGGTGQETQYF.

This clonotype has at least ten counts. The CDR3, as DNA: TGTGCCAGCACCTTGGGGTACGAAGCTTTCTTT. Translated, it gives CASTLGYEAFF. The chain carries TRBV28 and TRBJ1-1; D uncertain. This CDR3 is built from 11 residues. V lost 7 bases and J lost 8, with 11 bases in between. CDR1 and CDR2 from the germline V gene are MDHEN and SYDVKM.

This clonotype appeared many times. The rearrangement joins TRBV10-3 to TRBJ2-7; TRBD1 is a possible D gene (6 bases). The CDR3 runs to 15 residues. Trimming cost V 2 bases and J 5 bases, with 16 bases left between them. CDR1 ENHRY and CDR2 SYGVKD come from the germline V gene. CDR3 nucleotide sequence: TGTGCCATCAGTGAGCGGCAGGGGCCCTTCCACGAGCAGTACTTC. The encoded protein is CAISERQGPFHEQYF.

Worth noting for this clonotype: A read error may be the cause here, since a much bigger clone is one base away. The V call is TRBV4-1, the J call TRBJ2-7; D might be TRBD1 or TRBD2, each matching 5 bases. Germline loops: CDR1 MGHRA, CDR2 YSYEKL. This CDR3 comprises 13 residues. With 3 bases removed from V and 3 bases from J, the gap between germline ends came to 9 bases. The DNA for the CDR3 is TGCGCCAGCAGCCAGGGGGATATCTACGAGCAGTACTTC. Translating gives CASSQGDIYEQYF.

The sample holds a few counts of this clonotype. The chain carries TRBV12-3 or TRBV12-4 and TRBJ2-1; D may be TRBD1 or TRBD2 (5 bases each). CDR3 length equals 15 residues. Deletions cut 6 bases from V and 3 bases from J, with 15 bases between. CDR3 DNA: TGTGCCAGCAGCCTCGGGACCCTGGACTACAATGAGCAGTTCTTC. It encodes CASSLGTLDYNEQFF.

The rearrangement uses TRBV7-2 and TRBJ1-2, with D possibly matching TRBD1 (6 bases). Trimming removed 0 bases from V and 11 bases from J, with 16 bases in between. This CDR3 region has 14 residues. Germline values: CDR1 SGHTA, CDR2 FQGNSA. CDR3 protein: CASSLAGRGSAYTF. The DNA of the CDR3 is TGTGCCAGCAGCTTAGCGGGCAGGGGATCGGCTTACACCTTC.